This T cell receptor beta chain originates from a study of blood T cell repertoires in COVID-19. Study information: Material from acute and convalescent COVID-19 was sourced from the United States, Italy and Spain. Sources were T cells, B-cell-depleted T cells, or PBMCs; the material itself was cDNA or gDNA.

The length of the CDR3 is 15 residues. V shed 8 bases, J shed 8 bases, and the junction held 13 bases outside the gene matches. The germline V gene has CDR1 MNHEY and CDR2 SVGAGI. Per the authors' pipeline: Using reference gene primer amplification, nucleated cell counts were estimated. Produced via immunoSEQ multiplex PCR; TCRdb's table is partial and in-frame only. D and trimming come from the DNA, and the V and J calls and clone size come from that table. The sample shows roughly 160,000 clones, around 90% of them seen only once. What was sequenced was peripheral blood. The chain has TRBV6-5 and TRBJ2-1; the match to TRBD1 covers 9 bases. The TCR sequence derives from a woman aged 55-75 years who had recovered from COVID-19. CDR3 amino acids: CASRFTGTGWDEQFF. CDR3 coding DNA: TGTGCCAGCCGTTTCACCGGGACAGGGTGGGATGAGCAGTTCTTC.